The 11 T cell receptor beta chains presented below share a single source sample, sequenced in a study of T cells expressing NK-cell markers. TCRdb re-called the 5' RACE reads; every CDR3 protein appears as one record, without DNA. This repertoire includes about 380,000 distinct CDR3 sequences. Sequencing was carried out using blood T cells: a sorted CD56 or NKG2C T cell subset, CD4+ or CD8+ T cells, or bulk PBMC T cells (not recorded which). Source of these receptors: a man aged 18-69 years in good health.

The chain carries TRBV3-1 and TRBJ2-7; TCRdb picks TRBD1, but there is no DNA to check that call. CDR1 is LGHDT, CDR2 YNNKEL, per germline (reference sequence). CDR3 length equals 14 residues. This CDR3 is CASSGGSASYEQYF.

This chain uses TRBV5-1 with TRBJ1-6; the TCRdb call, TRBD1, lacks DNA for checking. CDR1 and CDR2 (germline): SGHRS, YFSETQ. This CDR3 region has 14 residues. The CDR3 loop reads CASRDDRVNSPLHF.

This chain connects TRBV29-1 to TRBJ2-5; the TCRdb D gene call, TRBD2, has no DNA to confirm it. The CDR3 runs 11 residues. The germline V gene has CDR1 SQVTM and CDR2 ANQGSEA. The CDR3 loop reads CSVEDAGTQYF.

The rearrangement uses TRBV27 and TRBJ2-2; TCRdb selects TRBD1, and the lack of DNA leaves this call unchecked. The CDR3 length is 15 residues. Germline CDR1 is MNHEY and CDR2 is SMNVEV (reference sequence). This CDR3 is CASSSPGQGALELFF.

The rearrangement joins TRBV4-1 to TRBJ2-3; TCRdb's assignment of TRBD2 cannot be checked, as there is no DNA. The germline V gene has CDR1 MGHRA and CDR2 YSYEKL. This CDR3 is built from 17 residues. CDR3 residues: CASRIGLAGAGFDTQYF.

The chain recombines TRBV12-3 or TRBV12-4 with TRBJ2-1; lacking DNA, the TRBD1 call made by TCRdb goes unchecked. The CDR3 runs to 14 residues. Here the CDR3 reads CATGGRGALNEQFF.

J is TRBJ2-4 and V is TRBV6-5. Looked up from germline, CDR1 is MNHEY and CDR2 is SVGAGI. The CDR3 spans 14 residues. CDR3 protein: CASSLRTSKNIQYF.

The chain combines TRBV4-2 with TRBJ1-5; there is no DNA to check the TCRdb D call of TRBD1. Per the germline V gene, CDR1 is LGHNA and CDR2 is YNFKEQ. The CDR3 has 16 amino acids. CDR3 residues: CASSQGQGDSNQPQHF.

The chain has TRBV9 and TRBJ2-1; lacking DNA, the TRBD1 call made by TCRdb goes unchecked. Germline V gene sequence: CDR1 SGDLS, CDR2 YYNGEE. The CDR3 extends over 17 amino acids. The CDR3 spells CASSEKPITGGANEQFF. The full variable domain, its missing parts supplied by reference TRBV9 and TRBJ2-1, is DSGVTQTPKHLITATGQRVTLRCSPRSGDLSVYWYQQSLDQGLQFLIQYYNGEERAKGNILERFSAQQFPDLHSELNLSSLELGDSALYFCASSEKPITGGANEQFFGPGTRLTVL.

The chain joins TRBV2 to TRBJ1-3; there is no DNA to check the TCRdb D call of TRBD1. Germline V gene data show CDR1 as SNHLY and CDR2 as FYNNEI. The CDR3 totals 14 residues. CDR3 loop: CASKKGDAGNTIYF.

V gene TRBV28 combines with J gene TRBJ2-7; TCRdb designates TRBD1, a call that cannot be tested without DNA. Germline CDR1 MDHEN, CDR2 SYDVKM. This CDR3 comprises 12 residues. CDR3 loop: CASLRGTHEQYF. Complete variable domain (other parts from reference TRBV28 and TRBJ2-7): DVKVTQSSRYLVKRTGEKVFLECVQDMDHENMFWYRQDPGLGLRLIYFSYDVKMKEKGDIPEGYSVSREKKERFSLILESASTNQTSMYLCASLRGTHEQYFGPGTRLTVT.